The 7 T cell receptor beta chains listed next were all sequenced from one sample in a study of T-cell reconstitution after alpha-beta-depleted transplantation in children. Using unique molecular identifiers, the investigators prepared the TCRbeta library. TCRdb redid the calling of the PCR reads with MiXCR, one entry per CDR3 protein. The sample lists about 540,000 distinct CDR3 sequences, 25% to 30% occurring once. Source: PBMCs, taken before TCRalphabeta/CD19-depleted stem cell transplant. Receptors were obtained from a boy younger than two with Wiskott-Aldrich syndrome, due to receive a stem cell transplant.

The chain links TRBV5-1 to TRBJ2-5, with a tentative D call TRBD2 (5 bases). This CDR3 has 15 residues. Deletions cut 1 base from V and 1 base from J, with 11 bases between. CDR1 and CDR2 from the germline V gene are SGHRS and YFSETQ. The CDR3 DNA sequence: TGCGCCAGCAGCTTGAGGGTGGGAGTCCAAGAGACCCAGTACTTC. As protein: CASSLRVGVQETQYF.

The rearrangement links TRBV4-1 to TRBJ1-5; D is undetermined. Germline assignment: CDR1 MGHRA and CDR2 YSYEKL. The CDR3 consists of 15 residues. Trimming shortened V by 4 bases and J by 0 bases, and 10 bases separated the two germline ends. For the CDR3, the DNA is TGCGCCAGCAGCCCCGGCGGGAGTAGCAATCAGCCCCAGCATTTT. It codes for CASSPGGSSNQPQHF.

This clonotype has more than one count but fewer than ten. The chain recombines TRBV24-1 with TRBJ2-1; 7 bases are a match to TRBD1. Looked up from germline, CDR1 is KGHDR and CDR2 is SFDVKD. The CDR3 is made up of 17 amino acids. V gave up 5 bases and J gave up 1 base; unmatched junction bases: 10. As DNA, the CDR3 is TGTGCCACCAGTGGCCATAAGGGGACAGAATCCTACAATGAGCAGTTCTTC. Its translation is CATSGHKGTESYNEQFF.

This clonotype was picked up one time. The V and J genes are TRBV5-1 and TRBJ2-5; the D gene could be TRBD1 or TRBD2 (5 bases each). This CDR3 region has 16 residues. The V and J ends lost 4 bases and 4 bases respectively, with 20 bases between them. From germline, CDR1 is SGHRS and CDR2 YFSETQ. CDR3 loop: CASSPGRGTGRETQYF. The CDR3, as DNA: TGCGCCAGCAGCCCGGGACGGGGCACGGGGCGAGAGACCCAGTACTTC.

V gene TRBV28 combines with J gene TRBJ2-5; 9 bases map to TRBD2. Germline values: CDR1 MDHEN, CDR2 SYDVKM. The length of the CDR3 is 12 residues. Trimming at V came to 10 bases and at J to 3 bases, leaving 3 bases not matched to a gene. CDR3 residues: CATLAGEETQYF. DNA for the CDR3: TGTGCCACCTTAGCGGGAGAAGAGACCCAGTACTTC. The full variable domain, rest sourced from reference TRBV28 and TRBJ2-5, is DVKVTQSSRYLVKRTGEKVFLECVQDMDHENMFWYRQDPGLGLRLIYFSYDVKMKEKGDIPEGYSVSREKKERFSLILESASTNQTSMYLCATLAGEETQYFGPGTRLLVL.

This clonotype was seen only a few times. The J gene is TRBJ2-1, the V gene TRBV20-1, with D tentatively TRBD2 (6 bases). The germline V gene encodes CDR1 DFQATT and CDR2 SNEGSKA (reference sequence). The V and J ends lost 3 bases and 4 bases respectively, with 13 bases between them. The CDR3 extends over 14 amino acids. The CDR3 DNA reads as TGCAGTGCTAGGGAAGGGACTCGGTACAATGAGCAGTTCTTC. The encoded protein is CSAREGTRYNEQFF.

V gene TRBV20-1 combines with J gene TRBJ2-7, with TRBD2 matching 9 bases. There are 16 residues in the CDR3. The germline V gene encodes CDR1 DFQATT and CDR2 SNEGSKA (reference sequence). J gave up 1 base and V 4 bases, and 11 bases lay outside the gene matches. The CDR3 spells CSATRREGLISYEQYF. The CDR3 DNA is TGCAGTGCTACCAGGCGGGAGGGCCTTATATCCTACGAGCAGTACTTC.